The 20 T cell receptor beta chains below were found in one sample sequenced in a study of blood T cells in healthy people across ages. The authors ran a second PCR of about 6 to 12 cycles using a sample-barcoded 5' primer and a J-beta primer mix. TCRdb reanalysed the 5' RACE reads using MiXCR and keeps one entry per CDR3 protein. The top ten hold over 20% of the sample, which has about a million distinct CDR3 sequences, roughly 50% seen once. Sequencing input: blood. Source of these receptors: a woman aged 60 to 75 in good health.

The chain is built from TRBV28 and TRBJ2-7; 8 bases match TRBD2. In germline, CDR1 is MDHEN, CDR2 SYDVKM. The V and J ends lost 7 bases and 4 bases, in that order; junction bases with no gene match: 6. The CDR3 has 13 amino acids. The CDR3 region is CASTVAGIYEQYF. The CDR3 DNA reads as TGTGCCAGCACGGTAGCGGGAATTTACGAGCAGTACTTC. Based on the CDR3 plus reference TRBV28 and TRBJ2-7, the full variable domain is DVKVTQSSRYLVKRTGEKVFLECVQDMDHENMFWYRQDPGLGLRLIYFSYDVKMKEKGDIPEGYSVSREKKERFSLILESASTNQTSMYLCASTVAGIYEQYFGPGTRLTVT.

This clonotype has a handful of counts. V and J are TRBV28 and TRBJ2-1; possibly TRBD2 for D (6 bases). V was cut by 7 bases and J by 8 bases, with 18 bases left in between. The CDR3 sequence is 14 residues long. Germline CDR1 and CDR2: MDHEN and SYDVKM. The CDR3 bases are TGTGCCAGCAAAACTGGACTATCGTTCCATGAGCAGTTCTTC. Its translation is CASKTGLSFHEQFF.

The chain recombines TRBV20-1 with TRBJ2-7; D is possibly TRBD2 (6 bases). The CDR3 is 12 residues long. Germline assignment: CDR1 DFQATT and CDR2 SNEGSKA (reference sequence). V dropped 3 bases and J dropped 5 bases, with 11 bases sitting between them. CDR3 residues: CSASGSWNEQYF. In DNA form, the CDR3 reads TGCAGTGCTAGCGGGAGCTGGAACGAGCAGTACTTC.

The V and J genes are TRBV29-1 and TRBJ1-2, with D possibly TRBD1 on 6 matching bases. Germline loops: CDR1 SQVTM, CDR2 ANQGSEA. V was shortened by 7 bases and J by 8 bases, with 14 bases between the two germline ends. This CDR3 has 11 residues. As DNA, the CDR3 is TGCAGCGCATTACAGGGATCCGGCTACACCTTC. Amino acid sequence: CSALQGSGYTF.

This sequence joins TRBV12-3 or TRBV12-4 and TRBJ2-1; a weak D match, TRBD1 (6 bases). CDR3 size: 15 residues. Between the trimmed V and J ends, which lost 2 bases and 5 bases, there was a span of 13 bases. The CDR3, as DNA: TGTGCCAGCAGTTTATTTGGACAGACGAACAATGAGCAGTTCTTC. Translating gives CASSLFGQTNNEQFF.

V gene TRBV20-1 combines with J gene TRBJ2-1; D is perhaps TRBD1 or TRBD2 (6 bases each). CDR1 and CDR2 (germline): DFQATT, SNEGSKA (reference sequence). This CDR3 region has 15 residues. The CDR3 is CSAADAGKGDNEQFF. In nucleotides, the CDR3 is TGCAGCGCCGCCGACGCGGGAAAGGGGGACAATGAGCAGTTCTTC.

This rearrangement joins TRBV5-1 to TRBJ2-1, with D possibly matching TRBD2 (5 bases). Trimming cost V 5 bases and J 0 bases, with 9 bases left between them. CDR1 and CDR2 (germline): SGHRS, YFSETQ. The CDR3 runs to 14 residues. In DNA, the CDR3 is TGCGCCAGCAGGAGCGGCGTCTCCTACAATGAGCAGTTCTTC. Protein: CASRSGVSYNEQFF.

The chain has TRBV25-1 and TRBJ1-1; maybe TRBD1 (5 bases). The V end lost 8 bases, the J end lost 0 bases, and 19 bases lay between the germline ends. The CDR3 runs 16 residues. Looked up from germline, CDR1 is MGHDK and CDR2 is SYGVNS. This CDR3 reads CASLAGGNFLNTEAFF. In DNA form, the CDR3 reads TGTGCCAGCCTGGCGGGGGGGAATTTTTTGAACACTGAAGCTTTCTTT.

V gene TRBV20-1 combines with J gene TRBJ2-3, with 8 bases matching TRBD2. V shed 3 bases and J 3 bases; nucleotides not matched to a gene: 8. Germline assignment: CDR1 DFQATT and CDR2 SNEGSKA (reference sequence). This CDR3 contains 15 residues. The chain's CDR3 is CSASFPSGLTDTQYF. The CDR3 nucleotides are TGCAGTGCTAGTTTCCCTAGCGGGCTTACAGATACGCAGTATTTT.

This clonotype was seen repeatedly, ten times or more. The DNA of the CDR3 is TGTGCCAGCAGCTTAGTCAGGTCAGATACGCAGTATTTT. Translating gives CASSLVRSDTQYF. V usage is TRBV7-2 and J usage is TRBJ2-3; D remains unclear. CDR1 and CDR2 from the germline V gene are SGHTA and FQGNSA. CDR3 size: 13 residues. The V end lost 1 base, the J end lost 4 bases, and 6 bases lay between the germline ends. Supplemented by reference TRBV7-2 and TRBJ2-3, the full variable domain reads GAGVSQSPSNKVTEKGKDVELRCDPISGHTALYWYRQSLGQGLEFLIYFQGNSAPDKSGLPSDRFSAERTGGSVSTLTIQRTQQEDSAVYLCASSLVRSDTQYFGPGTRLTVL.

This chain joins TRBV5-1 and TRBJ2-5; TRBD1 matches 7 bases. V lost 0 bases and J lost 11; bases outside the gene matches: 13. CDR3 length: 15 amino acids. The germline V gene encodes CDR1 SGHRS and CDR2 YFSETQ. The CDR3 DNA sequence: TGCGCCAGCAGCTTGGGGGACAGAGACTACAATGAGCAGTACTTC. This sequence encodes CASSLGDRDYNEQYF.

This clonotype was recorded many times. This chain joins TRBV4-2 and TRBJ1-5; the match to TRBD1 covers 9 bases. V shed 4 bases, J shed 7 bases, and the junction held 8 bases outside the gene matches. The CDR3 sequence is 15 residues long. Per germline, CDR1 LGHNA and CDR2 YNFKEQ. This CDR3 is CASSPTGTGNQPQHF. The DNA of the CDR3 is TGTGCCAGCAGCCCTACCGGGACAGGGAACCAGCCCCAGCATTTT.

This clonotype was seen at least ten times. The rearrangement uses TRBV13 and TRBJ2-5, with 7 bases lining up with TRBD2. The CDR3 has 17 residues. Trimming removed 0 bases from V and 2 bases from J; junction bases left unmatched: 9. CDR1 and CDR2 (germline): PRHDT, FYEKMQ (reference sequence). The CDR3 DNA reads TGTGCCAGCAGCTTAGGCCGTCCTAGCGGAGAACAAGAGACCCAGTACTTC. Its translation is CASSLGRPSGEQETQYF.

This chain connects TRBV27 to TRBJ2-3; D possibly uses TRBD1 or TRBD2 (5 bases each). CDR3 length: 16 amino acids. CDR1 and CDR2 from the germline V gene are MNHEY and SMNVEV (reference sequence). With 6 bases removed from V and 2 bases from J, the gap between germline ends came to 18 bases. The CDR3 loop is CASRRGGLADTDTQYF. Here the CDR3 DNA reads TGTGCCAGCAGAAGGGGCGGGCTAGCAGACACAGATACGCAGTATTTT.

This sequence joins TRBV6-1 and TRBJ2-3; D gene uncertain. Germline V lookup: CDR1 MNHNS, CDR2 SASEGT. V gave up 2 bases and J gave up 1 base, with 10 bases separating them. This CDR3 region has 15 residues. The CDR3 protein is CASSEYKSGTDTQYF. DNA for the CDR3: TGTGCCAGCAGTGAATATAAGTCGGGCACAGATACGCAGTATTTT.

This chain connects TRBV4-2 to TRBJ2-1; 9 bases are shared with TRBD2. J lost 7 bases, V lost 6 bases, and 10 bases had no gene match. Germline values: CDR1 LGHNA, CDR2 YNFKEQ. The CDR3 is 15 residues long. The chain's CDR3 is CASSRGGSGSNEQFF. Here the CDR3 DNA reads TGTGCCAGCAGTCGGGGGGGTAGCGGGAGTAATGAGCAGTTCTTC.

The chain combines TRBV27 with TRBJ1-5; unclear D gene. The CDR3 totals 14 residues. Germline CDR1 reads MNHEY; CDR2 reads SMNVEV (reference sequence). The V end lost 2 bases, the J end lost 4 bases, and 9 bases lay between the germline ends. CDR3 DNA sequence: TGTGCCAGCAGTTTACGAGTCGGGAATCAGCCCCAGCATTTT. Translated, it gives CASSLRVGNQPQHF.

The CDR3 DNA sequence: TGTGCCAGCAGTTTTGGAGACAGGAGTAACAATGAGCAGTTCTTC. Translated: CASSFGDRSNNEQFF. The chain uses TRBV12-3 or TRBV12-4 and TRBJ2-1; weak D call: TRBD1 (6 bases). The V end was cut by 3 bases, the J end by 5 bases, with 14 bases between. The CDR3 loop spans 15 amino acids.

The CDR3 DNA reads TGTGCCACCAGTGATTTACCAGGAAAACAGTTCTTC. Residues: CATSDLPGKQFF. This chain uses TRBV24-1 with TRBJ2-1, with no clear D. This CDR3 comprises 12 residues. Germline loops: CDR1 KGHDR, CDR2 SFDVKD. V was cut by 1 base and J by 13 bases, with 10 bases left in between.

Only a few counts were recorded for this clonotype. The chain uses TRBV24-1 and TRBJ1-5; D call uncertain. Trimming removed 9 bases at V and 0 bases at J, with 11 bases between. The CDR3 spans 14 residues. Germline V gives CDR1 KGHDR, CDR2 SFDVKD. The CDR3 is CATSRGGSNQPQHF. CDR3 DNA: TGTGCCACCTCGCGAGGAGGTAGCAATCAGCCCCAGCATTTT.